This passage covers 30 T cell receptor beta chains from one sample sequenced in a study of blood T cell repertoires in COVID-19. Assay used: immunoSEQ multiplex PCR; TCRdb lists only in-frame clones, some missing. The sample lists roughly 77,000 clones, 70% to 90% occurring once. The sequenced material came from peripheral blood. The receptors derive from a man aged 50 to 59 with active COVID-19.

The CDR3, as DNA: TGCGCCAGCAGCCCCGGTTTCGATGGAGGGGCGGCCAAAAACATTCAGTACTTC. Protein sequence: CASSPGFDGGAAKNIQYF. The rearrangement joins TRBV4-1 to TRBJ2-4; D is possibly TRBD2 (6 bases). CDR3 length: 18 residues. CDR1 is MGHRA, CDR2 YSYEKL, per germline. Trimming removed 4 bases at V and 1 base at J, with 20 bases between.

The chain recombines TRBV9 with TRBJ2-7; 7 positions match TRBD1. Trimming at V came to 0 bases and at J to 6 bases, leaving 6 bases not matched to a gene. The germline gives CDR1 SGDLS, CDR2 YYNGEE. The CDR3 runs 14 residues. CDR3 residues: CASSVGTGVREQYF. The CDR3 nucleotides are TGTGCCAGCAGCGTAGGTACAGGGGTACGCGAGCAGTACTTC.

The rearrangement joins TRBV7-9 to TRBJ1-3; no reliable D call. Trimming removed 1 base at V and 4 bases at J, with 11 bases between. CDR3 length: 15 residues. Germline V gene data show CDR1 as SEHNR and CDR2 as FQNEAQ (reference sequence). The CDR3 protein is CASSLGSQRGNTIYF. CDR3 DNA sequence: TGTGCCAGCAGCTTAGGTAGTCAAAGAGGAAACACCATATATTTT.

The chain carries TRBV25-1 and TRBJ1-1; D unclear. The V gene's germline CDR1 is MGHDK and CDR2 SYGVNS. This CDR3 is built from 11 residues. The V and J ends lost 4 bases and 6 bases respectively, with 6 bases between them. The CDR3 nucleotides read TGTGCCAGCAGTGTTCTAGCTGAAGCTTTCTTT. This codes for CASSVLAEAFF.

This rearrangement joins TRBV30 to TRBJ2-7, with D possibly TRBD1 on 6 matching bases. Trimming shortened V by 8 bases and J by 4 bases, and 15 bases separated the two germline ends. From germline, CDR1 is GTSNPN and CDR2 SVGIG (reference sequence). This CDR3 region has 12 residues. Here the CDR3 reads CADRDTLYEQYF. The CDR3 coding sequence is TGTGCCGACCGGGACACCCTTTACGAGCAGTACTTC.

This clone was recorded once. The chain couples TRBV6-7 to TRBJ2-1; TRBD2 might be the D (6 bases). TRBV6-7 is an open reading frame whose function is uncertain. Trimming pared 5 bases from V and 1 base from J, leaving 33 bases between. This CDR3 contains 22 residues. The CDR3 region is CASSPHRLGPSIRGISYNEQFF. The CDR3 bases are TGTGCCAGCAGTCCTCATCGCTTGGGGCCGTCGATTCGGGGGATTTCCTACAATGAGCAGTTCTTC.

The chain uses TRBV5-1 and TRBJ2-5; D perhaps matches TRBD1 (6 bases). Deletions cut 0 bases from V and 5 bases from J, with 23 bases between. CDR3 size: 18 residues. The germline CDR1 and CDR2 sequences are SGHRS and YFSETQ. Written as DNA, the CDR3 is TGCGCCAGCAGCTTGGGCGTTGCAGGGGACATGAGACGTGAGACCCAGTACTTC. Amino acid sequence: CASSLGVAGDMRRETQYF.

The chain recombines TRBV19 with TRBJ2-1; 8 bases align to TRBD1. The trim removed 5 bases at V and 7 bases at J, leaving 7 bases unmatched. CDR3 size: 14 residues. Germline loops: CDR1 LNHDA, CDR2 SQIVND (reference sequence). The CDR3 is CASSPLDRENEQFF. For the CDR3, the DNA is TGTGCCAGTAGTCCCCTGGACAGGGAAAATGAGCAGTTCTTC.

The CDR3 DNA sequence: TGTGCCAGCAGTTTATACGGACTAGCGGGAGCGTACTACGAGCAGTACTTC. Translated: CASSLYGLAGAYYEQYF. This chain links TRBV28 with TRBJ2-7, with 13 positions matching TRBD2. Germline trimming cut 1 base from V and 3 bases from J; bases unmatched to any gene: 6. Germline V gives CDR1 MDHEN, CDR2 SYDVKM. The CDR3 sequence is 17 residues long.

The V gene is TRBV18, the J gene TRBJ2-7, with 9 bases aligning to TRBD1. CDR1 is KGHSH and CDR2 is LQKENI in the germline V gene. CDR3 length equals 16 residues. Losses at the gene ends were 2 bases for V and 3 bases for J; bases not matched to a gene: 8. CDR3 coding DNA: TGTGCCAGCTCACCATCGACGGGACAGGGTTACTACGAGCAGTACTTC. It specifies CASSPSTGQGYYEQYF.

The chain links TRBV5-6 to TRBJ1-1; D gene ambiguous. The germline gives CDR1 SGHDT, CDR2 YYEEEE. V dropped 3 bases and J dropped 0 bases, with 12 bases sitting between them. This CDR3 is 15 amino acids long. DNA of the CDR3: TGTGCCAGCAGCTCTGCCCCGGGGATGAACACTGAAGCTTTCTTT. This translates into CASSSAPGMNTEAFF.

The chain joins TRBV18 to TRBJ2-5; a possible D gene is TRBD1 (6 bases). V was trimmed by 0 bases and J by 11 bases, leaving 16 bases between them. In germline, CDR1 is KGHSH, CDR2 LQKENI. The CDR3 is 14 residues long. The CDR3 nucleotides are TGTGCCAGCTCACCACCGGACAGTTTAGGGCGACAGTACTTC. Translated: CASSPPDSLGRQYF.

This sequence joins TRBV3-1 (or the pseudogene TRBV3-2) and TRBJ2-7; a possible D gene is TRBD2 (6 bases). The CDR3 extends over 12 amino acids. CDR1 LGHDT and CDR2 YNNKEL come from the germline V gene (reference sequence). Trimming pared 4 bases from V and 3 bases from J, leaving 7 bases between. The CDR3 nucleotides are TGTGCCAGCAGCCGAGCGGGCTACGAGCAGTACTTC. Translation gives CASSRAGYEQYF.

This chain uses TRBV11-3 with TRBJ2-1, with D uncertain. V was clipped by 1 base and J by 8 bases, with 9 bases between them. The CDR3 contains 13 residues. CDR1 and CDR2 (germline): SGHNT, YENEEA. CDR3 sequence reads: CASSLGSEDEQFF. Here the CDR3 DNA reads TGTGCCAGCAGCTTAGGATCAGAGGATGAGCAGTTCTTC.

CDR3 nucleotides: TGTGCCAGCAGCTTAGATCGAGTCCCCTCTGGGGCCAACGTCCTGACTTTC. This encodes CASSLDRVPSGANVLTF. This chain connects TRBV11-2 to TRBJ2-6, with unresolved D. This CDR3 is 17 amino acids long. The V gene's germline CDR1 is SGHAT and CDR2 FQNNGV. The V gene lost 0 bases and the J gene lost 0 bases, with 9 bases spanning the gap.

The chain couples TRBV12-3 or TRBV12-4 to TRBJ1-2; weak D call: TRBD1 (6 bases). This CDR3 comprises 13 residues. The V and J ends lost 7 bases and 1 base respectively, with 10 bases between them. The CDR3 is CASKRQVNYGYTF. The CDR3 nucleotides read TGTGCCAGCAAGAGACAGGTTAACTATGGCTACACCTTC.

V usage is TRBV13 and J usage is TRBJ2-2; 7 positions agree with TRBD1. V lost 0 bases, J lost 4 bases, and 11 bases stayed unmatched. CDR1 and CDR2 (germline): PRHDT, FYEKMQ (reference sequence). The CDR3 consists of 18 residues. Here the CDR3 DNA reads TGTGCCAGCAGCTTAGGTGGGTTGGGACAGAGATCCACCGGGGAGCTGTTTTTT. Its protein product is CASSLGGLGQRSTGELFF.

This clone occurred once. This chain connects TRBV30 to TRBJ2-4, with TRBD1 matching over 10 bases. The V gene's germline CDR1 is GTSNPN and CDR2 SVGIG (reference sequence). J was trimmed by 6 bases and V by 3 bases; bases with no gene match: 5. The CDR3 length is 14 residues. The CDR3 sequence is CAWSMGTGVNIQYF. CDR3 nucleotides: TGTGCCTGGAGCATGGGGACAGGGGTAAACATTCAGTACTTC.

This chain connects TRBV4-2 to TRBJ2-7; 13 bases align to TRBD2. CDR1 is LGHNA and CDR2 is YNFKEQ in the germline V gene. V was pared by 2 bases and J by 2 bases, with 3 bases of the junction left unmatched. The CDR3 covers 16 residues. The CDR3 is CASSQSGLAGAYEQYF. DNA of the CDR3: TGTGCCAGCAGCCAATCCGGACTAGCGGGAGCCTACGAGCAGTACTTC.

CDR3 nucleotides: TGTGCCAGCAGCCTACAGGGATTAACGCAAGAGACCCAGTACTTC. Amino acid sequence: CASSLQGLTQETQYF. The genes are TRBV11-2 and TRBJ2-5; possibly TRBD1 for D (6 bases). Trimming removed 5 bases from V and 2 bases from J, with 15 bases in between. The CDR3 extends over 15 amino acids. The germline CDR1 and CDR2 sequences are SGHAT and FQNNGV.

This rearrangement joins TRBV11-2 to TRBJ2-4, with 7 bases matching TRBD2. J was trimmed by 5 bases and V by 5 bases; bases with no gene match: 6. Per the germline V gene, CDR1 is SGHAT and CDR2 is FQNNGV. The CDR3 length is 14 residues. CDR3 amino acids: CASSPPRGENIQYF. The CDR3 nucleotides are TGTGCCAGCAGCCCGCCCCGGGGGGAAAACATTCAGTACTTC. Variable domain in full (rest from reference TRBV11-2 and TRBJ2-4): EAGVAQSPRYKIIEKRQSVAFWCNPISGHATLYWYQQILGQGPKLLIQFQNNGVVDDSQLPKDRFSAERLKGVDSTLKIQPAKLEDSAVYLCASSPPRGENIQYFGAGTRLSVL.

CDR3 region: CASSLGSSLAMSSYNEQFF. The CDR3 region has the DNA TGTGCCAGCAGCTTGGGTAGTTCTCTAGCGATGAGCTCCTACAATGAGCAGTTCTTC. The chain couples TRBV7-8 to TRBJ2-1; TRBD2 is a possible D gene (6 bases). CDR1 SGHVS and CDR2 FQNEAQ come from the germline V gene. Deletions cut 3 bases from V and 0 bases from J, with 21 bases between. The CDR3 length is 19 residues. The full variable domain, completed using reference TRBV7-8 and TRBJ2-1, is GAGVSQSPRYKVAKRGQDVALRCDPISGHVSLFWYQQALGQGPEFLTYFQNEAQLDKSGLPSDRFFAERPEGSVSTLKIQRTQQEDSAVYLCASSLGSSLAMSSYNEQFFGPGTRLTVL.

The rearrangement joins TRBV18 to TRBJ2-7, with 13 nucleotides matching TRBD2. This CDR3 has 15 residues. The germline gives CDR1 KGHSH, CDR2 LQKENI. V gave up 0 bases and J gave up 5 bases; unmatched junction bases: 1. Here the CDR3 reads CASSPPGLAGDEQYF. The CDR3 DNA sequence: TGTGCCAGCTCACCACCAGGACTAGCGGGGGACGAGCAGTACTTC.

V and J are TRBV4-1 and TRBJ2-1; 12 nucleotides align to TRBD2. J gave up 7 bases and V 6 bases, and 7 bases lay outside the gene matches. The CDR3 is 15 amino acids. Germline V gives CDR1 MGHRA, CDR2 YSYEKL. The CDR3 sequence: CASSRLAGVGNEQFF. The CDR3, as DNA: TGCGCCAGCAGTCGACTAGCGGGGGTAGGTAATGAGCAGTTCTTC.

The sample holds a few counts of this clone. The gene calls are TRBV7-9 and TRBJ1-2; no definite D call. V dropped 2 bases and J dropped 5 bases, with 15 bases sitting between them. There are 15 residues in the CDR3. Germline CDR1 and CDR2: SEHNR and FQNEAQ (reference sequence). CDR3 protein: CASSLRSQQEYGYTF. Here the CDR3 DNA reads TGTGCCAGCAGCTTACGGTCCCAGCAGGAATATGGCTACACCTTC.

The chain couples TRBV29-1 to TRBJ1-1, with D perhaps matching TRBD1 (5 bases). The germline V gene encodes CDR1 SQVTM and CDR2 ANQGSEA. This CDR3 is built from 14 residues. V was clipped by 7 bases and J by 1 base, with 16 bases between them. The CDR3 reads CSAKALRGNTEAFF. DNA of the CDR3: TGCAGCGCCAAGGCGTTAAGGGGGAACACTGAAGCTTTCTTT.

J is TRBJ1-1 and V is TRBV28, with D possibly TRBD1 on 5 matching bases. Per germline, CDR1 MDHEN and CDR2 SYDVKM. The V end was cut by 10 bases, the J end by 3 bases, with 18 bases between. This CDR3 is built from 14 residues. The CDR3 bases are TGTGCCACGCACCGGGGGGTTAGGTACACTGAAGCTTTCTTT. This gives the protein CATHRGVRYTEAFF.

This rearrangement joins TRBV7-6 to TRBJ2-2, with D perhaps TRBD1 (5 bases). The CDR3 loop spans 19 amino acids. The germline gives CDR1 SGHVS, CDR2 FNYEAQ. Deletions cut 3 bases from V and 2 bases from J, with 22 bases between. In DNA form, the CDR3 reads TGTGCCAGCAGCTTTCGCGTCTATACCGACAGCTTTAACACCGGGGAGCTGTTTTTT. Encoded protein: CASSFRVYTDSFNTGELFF. Using reference TRBV7-6 and TRBJ2-2 for the parts outside the CDR3, the full variable domain is GAGVSQSPRYKVTKRGQDVALRCDPISGHVSLYWYRQALGQGPEFLTYFNYEAQQDKSGLPNDRFSAERPEGSISTLTIQRTEQRDSAMYRCASSFRVYTDSFNTGELFFGEGSRLTVL.

The chain links TRBV7-3 to TRBJ2-3, with D possibly being TRBD2 (6 bases). Germline V gene sequence: CDR1 SGHTA, CDR2 FQGTGA. This CDR3 region has 16 residues. V lost 5 bases and J 4 bases, leaving 19 bases between the germline ends. The CDR3 sequence is CASSPAGGANADTQYF. The CDR3 DNA reads TGTGCCAGCAGCCCCGCCGGGGGTGCGAACGCAGATACGCAGTATTTT.

V gene TRBV5-1 combines with J gene TRBJ1-1; D uncertain. The V end lost 5 bases, the J end lost 3 bases, and 11 bases lay between the germline ends. The CDR3 extends over 13 amino acids. CDR1 is SGHRS and CDR2 is YFSETQ in the germline V gene. CDR3 sequence: CASSITADTEAFF. The CDR3 region has the DNA TGCGCCAGCAGTATTACAGCCGACACTGAAGCTTTCTTT.